Detailed here is one T cell receptor (beta chain). This table comes from immunoSEQ multiplex PCR, and its TCRdb copy is limited to in-frame clones, with some not included. The sample contains approximately 65,000 clones, 80% of which appear only once. This sample stems from a study of T cell responses to AZD1222 COVID-19 vaccine. The CDR3 is 17 amino acids. Germline V gene lookup returns CDR1 SGHRS and CDR2 YFSETQ. Trimming took 4 bases from V and 4 from J, leaving 22 bases between them. The specimen was peripheral blood, collected on day 0 of AZD1222 vaccination. This clonotype was sampled from an adult in good health. This chain joins TRBV5-1 and TRBJ2-3, with TRBD2 as a possible D gene (6 bases). This CDR3 is CASSQGLPGTAADTQYF. CDR3 nucleotide sequence: TGCGCCAGCAGCCAGGGACTGCCGGGAACCGCCGCAGATACGCAGTATTTT.